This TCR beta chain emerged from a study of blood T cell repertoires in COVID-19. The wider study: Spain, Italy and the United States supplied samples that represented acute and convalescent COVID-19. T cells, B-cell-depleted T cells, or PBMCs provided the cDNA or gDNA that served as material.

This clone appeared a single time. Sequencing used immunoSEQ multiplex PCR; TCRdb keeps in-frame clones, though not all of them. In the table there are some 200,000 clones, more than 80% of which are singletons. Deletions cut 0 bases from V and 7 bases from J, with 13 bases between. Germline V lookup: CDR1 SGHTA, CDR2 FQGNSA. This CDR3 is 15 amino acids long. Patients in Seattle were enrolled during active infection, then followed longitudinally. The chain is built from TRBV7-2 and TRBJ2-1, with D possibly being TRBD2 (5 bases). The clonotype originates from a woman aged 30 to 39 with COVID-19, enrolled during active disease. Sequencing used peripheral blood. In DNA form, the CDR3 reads TGTGCCAGCAGCTTAGCGGGAGCCATTCGGAATGAGCAGTTCTTC. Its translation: CASSLAGAIRNEQFF.